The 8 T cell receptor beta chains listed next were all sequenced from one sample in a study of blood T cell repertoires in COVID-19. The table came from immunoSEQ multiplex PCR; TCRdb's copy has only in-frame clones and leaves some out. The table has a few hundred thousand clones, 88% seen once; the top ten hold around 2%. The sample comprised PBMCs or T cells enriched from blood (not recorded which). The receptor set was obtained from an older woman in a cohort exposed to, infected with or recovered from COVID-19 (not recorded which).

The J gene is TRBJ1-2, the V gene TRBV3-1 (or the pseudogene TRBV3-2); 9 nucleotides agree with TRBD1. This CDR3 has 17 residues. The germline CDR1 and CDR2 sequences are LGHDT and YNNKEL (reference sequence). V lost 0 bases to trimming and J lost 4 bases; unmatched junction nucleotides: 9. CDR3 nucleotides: TGTGCCAGCAGCCAAGACCCACAGGGGGCCTCAAGCTATGGCTACACCTTC. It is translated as CASSQDPQGASSYGYTF.

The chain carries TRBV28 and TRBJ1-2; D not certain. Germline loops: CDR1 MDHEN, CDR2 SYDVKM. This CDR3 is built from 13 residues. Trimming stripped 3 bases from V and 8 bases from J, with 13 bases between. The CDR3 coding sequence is TGTGCCAGCAGTTTGCGGGAGAGAAGCGGCTACACCTTC. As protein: CASSLRERSGYTF.

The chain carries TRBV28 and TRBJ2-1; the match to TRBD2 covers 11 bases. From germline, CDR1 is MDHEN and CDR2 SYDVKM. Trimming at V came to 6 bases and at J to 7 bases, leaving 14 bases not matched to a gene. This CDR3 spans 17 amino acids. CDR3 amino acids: CASRNSLSGRAGNEQFF. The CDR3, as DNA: TGTGCCAGCAGAAATTCCCTTAGCGGGAGGGCCGGGAATGAGCAGTTCTTC.

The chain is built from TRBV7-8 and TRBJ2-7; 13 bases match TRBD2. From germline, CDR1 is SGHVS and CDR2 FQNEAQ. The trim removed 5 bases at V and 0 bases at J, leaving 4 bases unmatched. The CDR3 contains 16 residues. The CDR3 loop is CASSPRTSGSSYEQYF. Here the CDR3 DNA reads TGTGCCAGCAGCCCCCGGACTAGCGGGAGCTCCTACGAGCAGTACTTC.

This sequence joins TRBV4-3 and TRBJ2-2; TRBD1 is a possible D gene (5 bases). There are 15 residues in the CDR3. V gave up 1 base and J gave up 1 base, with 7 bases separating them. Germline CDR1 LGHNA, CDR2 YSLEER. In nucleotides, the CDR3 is TGCGCCAGCAGCCAAGCAACAGGGAACACCGGGGAGCTGTTTTTT. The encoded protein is CASSQATGNTGELFF.

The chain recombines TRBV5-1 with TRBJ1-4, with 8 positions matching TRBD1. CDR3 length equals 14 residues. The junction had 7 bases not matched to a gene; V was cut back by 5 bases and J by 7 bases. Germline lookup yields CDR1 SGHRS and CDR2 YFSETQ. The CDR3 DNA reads TGCGCCAGCAGTTCAGGGGGCGCAGGTGAAAAACTGTTTTTT. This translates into CASSSGGAGEKLFF.

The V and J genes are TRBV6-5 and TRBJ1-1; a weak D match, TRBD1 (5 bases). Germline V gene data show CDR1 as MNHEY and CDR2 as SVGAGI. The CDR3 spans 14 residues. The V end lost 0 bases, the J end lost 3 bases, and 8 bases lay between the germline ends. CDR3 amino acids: CASSYSDTYTEAFF. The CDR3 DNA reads TGTGCCAGCAGTTACTCGGACACATACACTGAAGCTTTCTTT.

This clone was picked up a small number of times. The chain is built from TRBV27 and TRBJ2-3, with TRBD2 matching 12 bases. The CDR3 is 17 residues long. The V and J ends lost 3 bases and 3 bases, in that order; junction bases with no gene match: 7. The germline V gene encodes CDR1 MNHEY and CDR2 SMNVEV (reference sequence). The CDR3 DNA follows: TGTGCCAGCAGTTTCGCTCTAGCGGGAGGGTGGACAGATACGCAGTATTTT. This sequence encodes CASSFALAGGWTDTQYF.